The 4 T cell receptor beta chains below were found in one sample sequenced in a study of response to subunit inactivated influenza vaccine. TCRdb passed the RT-PCR reads through MiXCR, listing each CDR3 protein once. Of hundreds of thousands of distinct CDR3 sequences in the sample, around 14% were seen once. This specimen was PBMCs from blood, taken 11 to 12 days after vaccination. The receptors were sampled from a man in his fifties who received an inactivated influenza vaccine.

This rearrangement joins TRBV6-1 to TRBJ2-1; the D gene is possibly TRBD1 (6 bases). Trimming removed 6 bases from V and 0 bases from J, with 15 bases in between. Germline loops: CDR1 MNHNS, CDR2 SASEGT. The CDR3 consists of 16 residues. CDR3 in DNA: TGTGCCAGCAGGGAACAGGGTGGAAGCTCCTACAATGAGCAGTTCTTC. Translation: CASREQGGSSYNEQFF.

This clonotype came up a few times. J is TRBJ2-7 and V is TRBV5-1, with D uncertain. CDR3 length: 20 residues. Germline V gene lookup returns CDR1 SGHRS and CDR2 YFSETQ. Trimming stripped 4 bases from V and 0 bases from J, with 29 bases between. CDR3 bases: TGCGCCAGCAGCGCTGGGTTGATTCGGACCCTAACCAGGAGCTCCTACGAGCAGTACTTC. Protein product: CASSAGLIRTLTRSSYEQYF.

This chain joins TRBV5-1 and TRBJ1-2, with D perhaps matching TRBD1 (6 bases). The germline gives CDR1 SGHRS, CDR2 YFSETQ. V shed 3 bases and J shed 4 bases, with 19 bases lying between them. This CDR3 comprises 16 residues. The CDR3 DNA follows: TGCGCCAGCAGCTCCGCCGACAGGAGTTTAACCTATGGCTACACCTTC. Translated, it gives CASSSADRSLTYGYTF.

This clonotype has at least ten counts. At one end, the junction sequence differs from germline, possibly due to a read error. The gene calls are TRBV5-1 and TRBJ2-7; TRBD1 might be the D (6 bases). The CDR3 consists of 13 residues. Germline-derived CDR1 and CDR2 are SGHRS and YFSETQ. The CDR3 bases are TGTGCCAGCAGTTTAGGGGGTTTCTACGAGCAGTACTTC. This gives the protein CASSLGGFYEQYF.